What follows describes a single TCR beta chain. From germline, CDR1 is LNHDA and CDR2 SQIVND (reference sequence). This CDR3 spans 14 amino acids. Trimming cost V 1 base and J 4 bases; bases outside gene matches: 0. This sample is drawn from a study of control samples from healthy donors and cancer patients. TCRdb keeps only in-frame clones here, not all; method: immunoSEQ multiplex PCR. Of under 200,000 clones listed, around 95% are singletons. Sequenced: blood. The V call is TRBV19, the J call TRBJ1-2; 10 bases align to TRBD1. This TCR was sampled from a woman aged 55-69 years in good health. CDR3 sequence (DNA): TGTGCCAGTAGTATAGGGGACAGGGGCTATGGCTACACCTTC. Its protein product is CASSIGDRGYGYTF.